This TCR beta chain derives from a study of blood T cell repertoires in COVID-19. The overall study: Both acute and convalescent COVID-19 samples were obtained from the United States, Italy and Spain. PBMCs, B-cell-depleted T cells, or T cells provided the cDNA or gDNA that made up the material.

Trimming cost V 2 bases and J 0 bases, with 19 bases left between them. The CDR3 consists of 18 residues. Germline assignment: CDR1 LNHDA and CDR2 SQIVND (reference sequence). In the study's own analysis: Reference gene primer amplification yielded estimated nucleated cell counts. The assay was immunoSEQ multiplex PCR, and TCRdb's table has in-frame clones only and misses some. V and J calls plus clone size are reproduced from that table; the DNA served to infer D and trimming. The sample holds 130,000 or so clones; approximately 80% are singletons and the top ten take more than 2.5%. This chain links TRBV19 with TRBJ1-2; TRBD1 is a possible D gene (6 bases). Sequenced input: peripheral blood. The TCR comes from an elderly woman with acute or convalescent COVID-19. CDR3 sequence reads: CASSIKGTLQRTNYGYTF. CDR3 DNA sequence: TGTGCCAGTAGTATAAAGGGGACACTCCAACGAACTAACTATGGCTACACCTTC.